Presented here are 6 T cell receptor beta chains from one specimen sequenced in a study of blood T cell repertoires in COVID-19. Using immunoSEQ multiplex PCR, the repertoire was profiled, and TCRdb retains in-frame clones only, with some absent. Here the sample spans approximately 390,000 clones, 88% being singletons. Source material: PBMCs or T cells enriched from blood (not recorded which). These receptors were taken from a woman in her thirties or forties with acute COVID-19.

The J gene is TRBJ1-1, the V gene TRBV5-1; 9 nucleotides agree with TRBD1. Germline-derived CDR1 and CDR2 are SGHRS and YFSETQ. V shed 4 bases and J 2 bases; nucleotides not matched to a gene: 6. This CDR3 is built from 15 residues. CDR3 coding DNA: TGCGCCAGCAGCGTTACAGGGGGCAGTAACACTGAAGCTTTCTTT. Amino acids: CASSVTGGSNTEAFF.

This clone was picked up many times. J is TRBJ1-1 and V is TRBV11-2; D remains unclear. Germline V gene data show CDR1 as SGHAT and CDR2 as FQNNGV. The CDR3 is 14 residues long. V dropped 2 bases and J dropped 1 base, with 8 bases sitting between them. CDR3 sequence: CASSLSAENTEAFF. DNA of the CDR3: TGTGCCAGCAGCTTAAGCGCAGAGAACACTGAAGCTTTCTTT.

This clone was counted a single time. The genes are TRBV7-9 and TRBJ1-4, with 10 bases identical to TRBD1. This CDR3 region has 19 residues. The J segment lost 6 bases and the V segment lost 3 bases, leaving 16 bases of the junction unmatched. From germline, CDR1 is SEHNR and CDR2 FQNEAQ (reference sequence). The CDR3 loop reads CASSFNRIGTGAKDEKLFF. The CDR3 DNA reads TGTGCCAGCAGCTTCAACAGGATAGGGACAGGGGCGAAGGATGAAAAACTGTTTTTT.

CDR3 sequence reads: CASSANRVETQYF. Written as DNA, the CDR3 is TGTGCCAGTAGTGCTAACAGGGTAGAGACCCAGTACTTC. The chain carries TRBV19 and TRBJ2-5, with D perhaps TRBD1 (6 bases). The CDR3 covers 13 residues. The germline V gene has CDR1 LNHDA and CDR2 SQIVND (reference sequence). V was trimmed by 5 bases and J by 4 bases, leaving 11 bases between them.

The chain recombines TRBV5-1 with TRBJ2-2; perhaps TRBD1 as D (5 bases). V was cut by 4 bases and J by 1 base, with 17 bases left in between. The CDR3 is 17 amino acids. The germline CDR1 and CDR2 sequences are SGHRS and YFSETQ. The CDR3 nucleotides are TGCGCCAGCAGCCCCAAACCTGGACAACTGAACACCGGGGAGCTGTTTTTT. It is translated as CASSPKPGQLNTGELFF.

The rearrangement links TRBV5-4 to TRBJ1-2; D not resolved. From germline, CDR1 is SGHNT and CDR2 YYREEE (reference sequence). CDR3 size: 11 residues. V was clipped by 3 bases and J by 8 bases, with 8 bases between them. CDR3 sequence (DNA): TGTGCCAGCAGCTCCTCTGAGGGCTACACCTTC. Amino acid sequence: CASSSSEGYTF.